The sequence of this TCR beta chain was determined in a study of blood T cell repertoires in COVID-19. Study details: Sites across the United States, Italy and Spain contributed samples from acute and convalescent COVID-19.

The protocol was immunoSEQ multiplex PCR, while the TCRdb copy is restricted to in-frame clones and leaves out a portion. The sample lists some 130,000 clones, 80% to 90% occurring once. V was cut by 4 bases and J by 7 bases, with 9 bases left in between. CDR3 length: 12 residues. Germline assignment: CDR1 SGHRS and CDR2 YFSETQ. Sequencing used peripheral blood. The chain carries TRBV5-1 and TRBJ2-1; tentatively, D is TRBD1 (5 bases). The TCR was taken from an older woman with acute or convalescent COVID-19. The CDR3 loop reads CASSISGNEQFF. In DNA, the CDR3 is TGCGCCAGCAGCATTTCAGGGAATGAGCAGTTCTTC.